The present entry profiles one TCR beta chain with its context. This specimen belongs to a study of blood T cell repertoires in COVID-19. Study-level information: The United States, Italy and Spain supplied acute and convalescent COVID-19 samples.

Germline CDR1 and CDR2: PRHDT and FYEKMQ (reference sequence). The junction had 7 bases not matched to a gene; V was cut back by 5 bases and J by 6 bases. This CDR3 has 13 residues. Source study methods: How many nucleated cells were present was estimated from reference gene primer amplification. Measured with immunoSEQ multiplex PCR; TCRdb has only the in-frame clones, and not every one. V, J and clone size reflect that table, while D and trimming were determined from the DNA. The sample carries over 450,000 clones, approximately 89% recorded once. The sample comprised peripheral blood. The sequence came from a young man with COVID-19, enrolled during active disease. The rearrangement links TRBV13 to TRBJ2-7; 7 bases fit TRBD1. The CDR3 region is CASSIKGAAEQYF. CDR3 in DNA: TGTGCCAGCAGCATTAAGGGGGCCGCCGAGCAGTACTTC. The variable domain in full, completed from reference TRBV13 and TRBJ2-7, reads AAGVIQSPRHLIKEKRETATLKCYPIPRHDTVYWYQQGPGQDPQFLISFYEKMQSDKGSIPDRFSAQQFSDYHSELNMSSLELGDSALYFCASSIKGAAEQYFGPGTRLTVT.